Each of the 22 T cell receptor beta chains below was sequenced from the same sample in a study of cytomegalovirus exposure and HLA in healthy donors. PCR used 60 Vbeta primers and 13 Jbeta primers. Produced via immunoSEQ multiplex PCR; TCRdb's table is partial and in-frame only. In total, the table holds roughly 150,000 clones. Sample: PBMCs. The receptors stem from a woman aged 45 to 65 in good health and CMV-seronegative.

The chain uses TRBV9 and TRBJ1-5; TRBD1 aligns across 9 bases. The length of the CDR3 is 14 residues. Germline V gives CDR1 SGDLS, CDR2 YYNGEE. After removal of 4 bases from V and 6 bases from J, the junction contained 5 bases not matched to a gene. The CDR3 spells CASSSGTGLQPQHF. Here the CDR3 DNA reads TGTGCCAGCAGCTCCGGGACAGGGCTTCAGCCCCAGCATTTT.

The rearrangement joins TRBV5-1 to TRBJ2-1, with 10 bases identical to TRBD2. CDR1 is SGHRS, CDR2 YFSETQ, per germline. The V gene end was trimmed by 6 bases and the J gene end by 1 base; junction bases not matched to a gene: 4. The CDR3 is 15 residues long. CDR3 sequence (DNA): TGCGCCAGCACCCTAGCGGGAGAGTCCTACAATGAGCAGTTCTTC. Translation gives CASTLAGESYNEQFF.

The chain employs TRBV2 and TRBJ1-2, with TRBD1 as a possible D gene (6 bases). This CDR3 spans 11 amino acids. Germline loops: CDR1 SNHLY, CDR2 FYNNEI. The V end lost 11 bases, the J end lost 7 bases, and 14 bases lay between the germline ends. The CDR3 loop reads CAGQGGSGYTF. The CDR3 DNA reads as TGTGCCGGGCAAGGGGGAAGTGGCTACACCTTC.

J is TRBJ2-5 and V is TRBV5-4; TRBD1 matches at 9 bases. The J segment lost 3 bases and the V segment lost 7 bases, leaving 4 bases of the junction unmatched. Per germline, CDR1 SGHNT and CDR2 YYREEE (reference sequence). The CDR3 is made up of 13 amino acids. As DNA, the CDR3 is TGTGCCAGCCAGGACAGGGGAAAAGAGACCCAGTACTTC. It specifies CASQDRGKETQYF.

The chain carries TRBV28 and TRBJ2-1, with 7 bases lining up with TRBD1. There are 17 residues in the CDR3. The V segment lost 5 bases and the J segment 6 bases; nucleotides outside the gene matches: 16. Germline values: CDR1 MDHEN, CDR2 SYDVKM. CDR3 nucleotides: TGTGCCAGCAGTCAAAGCCAAGAGGGGGCGCTGGTCAATGAGCAGTTCTTC. Translating gives CASSQSQEGALVNEQFF.

The chain combines TRBV5-6 with TRBJ2-1; 8 bases match TRBD2. CDR1 is SGHDT and CDR2 is YYEEEE in the germline V gene. Trimming removed 4 bases from V and 6 bases from J; junction bases left unmatched: 12. The CDR3 extends over 16 amino acids. The CDR3 DNA is TGTGCCAGCAGCGTGGCGGCGGGACTAGTCGCCAATGAGCAGTTCTTC. Translating it yields CASSVAAGLVANEQFF.

To note about this clone: Compared with germline, one end of the junction differs, possibly owing to a read error. The chain couples TRBV7-7 to TRBJ2-2, with D possibly TRBD2 on 5 matching bases. Germline V gene data show CDR1 as SSHAT and CDR2 as FNYEAQ (reference sequence). The CDR3 has 15 amino acids. CDR3 amino acids: CASSLVEGLAGELFF. CDR3 sequence (DNA): TGTGCTAGCAGCTTAGTCGAGGGTTTGGCCGGGGAGCTGTTTTTT. Full variable domain (missing parts from reference TRBV7-7 and TRBJ2-2): GAGVSQSPRYKVTKRGQDVTLRCDPISSHATLYWYQQALGQGPEFLTYFNYEAQPDKSGLPSDRFSAERPEGSISTLTIQRTEQRDSAMYRCASSLVEGLAGELFFGEGSRLTVL.

V is TRBV11-3 and J is TRBJ2-5; 7 bases map to TRBD2. The germline V gene encodes CDR1 SGHNT and CDR2 YENEEA. CDR3 length: 19 amino acids. The trim removed 1 base at V and 3 bases at J, leaving 17 bases unmatched. In nucleotides, the CDR3 is TGTGCCAGCAGCTTAGGAGGGTCTCTCCCCGGGACTAATAAAGAGACCCAGTACTTC. Translating gives CASSLGGSLPGTNKETQYF. The variable domain in full, completed from reference TRBV11-3 and TRBJ2-5, reads EAGVVQSPRYKIIEKKQPVAFWCNPISGHNTLYWYLQNLGQGPELLIRYENEEAVDDSQLPKDRFSAERLKGVDSTLKIQPAELGDSAVYLCASSLGGSLPGTNKETQYFGPGTRLLVL.

The rearrangement links TRBV7-7 to TRBJ2-5, with TRBD1 matching over 8 bases. The CDR3 covers 13 residues. The germline CDR1 and CDR2 sequences are SSHAT and FNYEAQ (reference sequence). Trimming cost V 4 bases and J 3 bases; bases outside gene matches: 1. DNA for the CDR3: TGTGCCAGCAGCTCGACAGGGGAAGAGACCCAGTACTTC. Protein product: CASSSTGEETQYF.

The V gene is TRBV19, the J gene TRBJ2-1; a weak D match, TRBD2 (5 bases). The CDR3 contains 17 residues. V was trimmed by 3 bases and J by 0 bases, leaving 15 bases between them. Looked up from germline, CDR1 is LNHDA and CDR2 is SQIVND (reference sequence). The CDR3 DNA follows: TGTGCCAGTAGTATTAATCCAGGTGAGGGCTCCTACAATGAGCAGTTCTTC. This gives the protein CASSINPGEGSYNEQFF.

V gene TRBV6-1 combines with J gene TRBJ2-7; D remains unclear. The CDR3 length is 16 residues. V lost 0 bases and J lost 4, with 16 bases in between. CDR1 is MNHNS, CDR2 SASEGT, per germline. This CDR3 is CASSEARKLVVYEQYF. The CDR3 DNA is TGTGCCAGCAGTGAAGCCCGTAAGCTAGTTGTGTACGAGCAGTACTTC.

This chain uses TRBV4-1 with TRBJ2-5, with a possible D match to TRBD2 (5 bases). The V end lost 3 bases, the J end lost 5 bases, and 10 bases lay between the germline ends. CDR1 and CDR2 from the germline V gene are MGHRA and YSYEKL. The CDR3 runs to 13 residues. DNA for the CDR3: TGCGCCAGCAGCCAGATAGGCGGGGAGACCCAGTACTTC. This encodes CASSQIGGETQYF.

The rearrangement joins TRBV7-3 to TRBJ1-2; 10 nucleotides line up with TRBD1. J gave up 6 bases and V 2 bases, and 9 bases lay outside the gene matches. This CDR3 region has 16 residues. Germline V CDR1 and CDR2: SGHTA, FQGTGA. The CDR3 loop reads CASSLGDRGQSDGYTF. CDR3 DNA sequence: TGTGCCAGCAGCTTAGGGGACAGGGGTCAGTCCGATGGCTACACCTTC.

Points on this clone: In the same sample, other DNA sequences code for this CDR3. The J gene is TRBJ2-1, the V gene TRBV19; TRBD2 aligns across 12 bases. The CDR3 totals 14 residues. J gave up 7 bases and V 8 bases, and 6 bases lay outside the gene matches. The germline V gene has CDR1 LNHDA and CDR2 SQIVND (reference sequence). The CDR3 DNA sequence: TGTGCCAGTCGTCTAGCGGGAGGGCCGAATGAGCAGTTCTTC. Amino acid sequence: CASRLAGGPNEQFF.

This chain uses TRBV6-5 with TRBJ1-1; TRBD1 is a possible D gene (6 bases). In germline, CDR1 is MNHEY, CDR2 SVGAGI. This CDR3 is built from 13 residues. Trimming removed 7 bases at V and 0 bases at J, with 9 bases between. CDR3 loop: CASTDRLNTEAFF. CDR3 sequence (DNA): TGTGCCAGCACCGACAGGCTGAACACTGAAGCTTTCTTT.

In DNA, the CDR3 is TGTGCCAGCAGTTCCCAGACAGGAGTAACTCAAGAGACCCAGTACTTC. Encoded protein: CASSSQTGVTQETQYF. The chain has TRBV28 and TRBJ2-5; weak D call: TRBD1 (6 bases). The CDR3 loop spans 16 amino acids. V dropped 4 bases and J dropped 2 bases, with 17 bases sitting between them. Germline V gene lookup returns CDR1 MDHEN and CDR2 SYDVKM.

The CDR3 loop reads CASSLVGPGEGETQYF. In nucleotides, the CDR3 is TGTGCCAGCAGCTTAGTTGGGCCAGGGGAAGGAGAGACCCAGTACTTC. The rearrangement links TRBV11-3 to TRBJ2-5; possible D gene TRBD1, 6 bases. The CDR3 sequence is 16 residues long. CDR1 is SGHNT, CDR2 YENEEA, per germline. Trimming removed 1 base at V and 4 bases at J, with 16 bases between.

The rearrangement uses TRBV2 and TRBJ2-7, with a possible D match to TRBD1 (6 bases). Trimming removed 7 bases at V and 7 bases at J, with 17 bases between. The CDR3 sequence is 13 residues long. The germline V gene encodes CDR1 SNHLY and CDR2 FYNNEI. CDR3 nucleotides: TGTGCCAGCAACAGGGCGGCACTGGGGGAGCAGTACTTC. Protein sequence: CASNRAALGEQYF.

V gene TRBV9 combines with J gene TRBJ2-3; tentative D call: TRBD2 (7 bases). Germline V gene lookup returns CDR1 SGDLS and CDR2 YYNGEE. V lost 0 bases and J 1 base, leaving 12 bases between the germline ends. The CDR3 length is 16 residues. CDR3 sequence reads: CASSVGGGAGTDTQYF. The CDR3 DNA sequence: TGTGCCAGCAGCGTAGGGGGGGGCGCCGGCACAGATACGCAGTATTTT.

The chain is built from TRBV25-1 and TRBJ1-2; TRBD1 aligns across 7 bases. CDR1 is MGHDK, CDR2 SYGVNS, per germline. The CDR3 extends over 15 amino acids. J lost 6 bases, V lost 4 bases, and 11 bases had no gene match. The chain's CDR3 is CASSGAPGQVHGYTF. CDR3 sequence (DNA): TGTGCCAGCAGTGGAGCCCCCGGACAGGTACATGGCTACACCTTC.

CDR3: CASSPLLNEQFF. CDR3 DNA sequence: TGTGCCAGCAGTCCTCTCTTAAATGAGCAGTTCTTC. The chain has TRBV6-1 and TRBJ2-1; D gene unclear. Trimming cost V 5 bases and J 7 bases, with 9 bases left between them. The germline CDR1 and CDR2 sequences are MNHNS and SASEGT. The CDR3 consists of 12 residues.

The chain couples TRBV23-1 to TRBJ2-3; TRBD2 might be the D (6 bases). TRBV23-1 is flagged as an ORF with uncertain function. This CDR3 has 17 amino acids. The V and J ends lost 2 bases and 2 bases respectively, with 17 bases between them. This CDR3 reads CASSQGEAGSNTDTQYF. The CDR3 region has the DNA TGCGCCAGCAGTCAAGGGGAGGCGGGGAGTAACACAGATACGCAGTATTTT.